Shown below are 32 T cell receptor beta chains from a single sample sequenced in a study of control samples from healthy donors and cancer patients. Produced via immunoSEQ multiplex PCR; TCRdb's table is partial and in-frame only. The data show some 89,000 clones, under 90% seen once. Sequenced input: blood. The receptors shown here come from a woman aged 40-49 years in good health.

The chain joins TRBV10-3 to TRBJ2-1, with 9 bases that match TRBD2. Germline CDR1 and CDR2: ENHRY and SYGVKD. V was clipped by 10 bases and J by 8 bases; unmatched bases: 15. The CDR3 covers 15 residues. CDR3: CATRGRRGGRDEQFF. DNA of the CDR3: TGTGCCACCAGAGGGCGGCGGGGGGGCCGGGATGAGCAGTTCTTC.

A single count supports this clone. The V gene is TRBV24-1, the J gene TRBJ2-3; D is unclear. Between the trimmed V and J ends, which lost 1 base and 4 bases, there was a span of 8 bases. The length of the CDR3 is 14 residues. Germline V gives CDR1 KGHDR, CDR2 SFDVKD. The DNA of the CDR3 is TGTGCCACCAGTGATTTATTAGTCGCAGATACGCAGTATTTT. Protein sequence: CATSDLLVADTQYF.

This chain links TRBV6-2 or TRBV6-3 with TRBJ1-4; D gene uncertain. Looked up from germline, CDR1 is MNHEY and CDR2 is SVGEGT. Trimming took 2 bases from V and 8 from J, leaving 9 bases between them. The CDR3 sequence is 13 residues long. The CDR3 DNA reads TGTGCCAGCAGTTACGTCTTGACAGAAAAACTGTTTTTT. Its protein product is CASSYVLTEKLFF.

J is TRBJ1-2 and V is TRBV7-2; 9 bases fit TRBD1. The CDR3 has 16 amino acids. From germline, CDR1 is SGHTA and CDR2 FQGNSA. The J segment lost 7 bases and the V segment lost 5 bases, leaving 14 bases of the junction unmatched. CDR3 nucleotides: TGTGCCAGCAGCAGAGAGCGCACAGGGGGCTCGACTGGCTACACCTTC. The encoded protein is CASSRERTGGSTGYTF.

The chain carries TRBV4-1 and TRBJ1-5; D possibly corresponds to TRBD1 (5 bases). The CDR3 length is 15 residues. The V end was cut by 1 base, the J end by 5 bases, with 12 bases between. Looked up from germline, CDR1 is MGHRA and CDR2 is YSYEKL. DNA for the CDR3: TGCGCCAGCAGCCAAGCCGAGGGGACCGATCAGCCCCAGCATTTT. Its protein product is CASSQAEGTDQPQHF.

V usage is TRBV12-3 or TRBV12-4 and J usage is TRBJ1-4; D is unresolved. V was clipped by 6 bases and J by 7 bases, with 12 bases between them. The CDR3 is 13 amino acids. CDR3 nucleotides: TGTGCCAGCAGCTTGCACTGGGGTGAAAAACTGTTTTTT. It specifies CASSLHWGEKLFF.

The J gene is TRBJ2-7, the V gene TRBV30; tentatively, D is TRBD1 (5 bases). Trimming took off 4 bases at V and 2 bases at J, with 12 bases between the two ends. Germline V gene sequence: CDR1 GTSNPN, CDR2 SVGIG (reference sequence). The CDR3 contains 13 residues. The CDR3 DNA is TGTGCCTGGAAACACCAGGGTACCTACGAGCAGTACTTC. Its translation: CAWKHQGTYEQYF.

The chain recombines TRBV7-2 with TRBJ2-3; D is possibly TRBD1 (6 bases). There are 15 residues in the CDR3. CDR1 SGHTA and CDR2 FQGNSA come from the germline V gene. V was pared by 5 bases and J by 3 bases, with 15 bases between. CDR3 in DNA: TGTGCCAGCAGCCGGGGCATCAGGGGTACAGATACGCAGTATTTT. Translating gives CASSRGIRGTDTQYF.

This clone was seen more than once but under ten times. The rearrangement uses TRBV18 and TRBJ1-5, with 7 bases lining up with TRBD1. This CDR3 has 19 residues. Germline V CDR1 and CDR2: KGHSH, LQKENI. V trimming: 1 base; J trimming: 1 base; junction bases outside the gene matches: 13. CDR3 sequence reads: CASSPLRPGQISSNQPQHF. The DNA for the CDR3 is TGTGCCAGCTCACCACTCCGTCCGGGACAGATTTCCAGCAATCAGCCCCAGCATTTT.

This chain connects TRBV6-6 to TRBJ1-1; D is perhaps TRBD1 (5 bases). Germline CDR1 reads MNHNY; CDR2 reads SVGAGI (reference sequence). The CDR3 consists of 15 residues. V lost 0 bases and J 7 bases, leaving 15 bases between the germline ends. CDR3 protein: CASSYSRQGLGEAFF. CDR3 coding DNA: TGTGCCAGCAGTTACTCACGGCAGGGCCTAGGTGAAGCTTTCTTT.

The chain links TRBV18 to TRBJ2-2; no definite D call. Germline lookup yields CDR1 KGHSH and CDR2 LQKENI. The V gene lost 4 bases and the J gene lost 3 bases, with 9 bases spanning the gap. The CDR3 loop spans 14 amino acids. The CDR3 protein is CASSLGTHTGELFF. In DNA, the CDR3 is TGTGCCAGCTCACTCGGCACCCACACCGGGGAGCTGTTTTTT. The whole variable domain, filled in from reference TRBV18 and TRBJ2-2, reads NAGVMQNPRHLVRRRGQEARLRCSPMKGHSHVYWYRQLPEEGLKFMVYLQKENIIDESGMPKERFSAEFPKEGPSILRIQQVVRGDSAAYFCASSLGTHTGELFFGEGSRLTVL.

This chain joins TRBV6-5 and TRBJ2-3, with D possibly matching TRBD2 (7 bases). CDR3 length equals 14 residues. Trimming left V 2 bases short and J 9 bases short, with 15 bases between. Looked up from germline, CDR1 is MNHEY and CDR2 is SVGAGI. The CDR3 nucleotides read TGTGCCAGCAGTTACCGAGACCCGGGGGGCACGCAGTATTTT. Translated: CASSYRDPGGTQYF.

This chain uses TRBV29-1 with TRBJ1-1; no clear D. CDR1 is SQVTM, CDR2 ANQGSEA, per germline. V lost 7 bases and J 6 bases, leaving 12 bases between the germline ends. The CDR3 runs to 11 residues. CDR3 loop: CSGSRGAEAFF. The DNA of the CDR3 is TGCAGCGGTTCCCGGGGTGCTGAAGCTTTCTTT.

The rearrangement uses TRBV2 and TRBJ1-2; TRBD1 is a possible D gene (6 bases). The CDR3 totals 16 residues. Germline V gives CDR1 SNHLY, CDR2 FYNNEI. V was clipped by 2 bases and J by 8 bases, with 21 bases between them. CDR3 sequence: CASSEQTSGERVGYTF. Written as DNA, the CDR3 is TGTGCCAGCAGTGAACAGACCTCAGGGGAGCGCGTCGGCTACACCTTC.

V and J are TRBV30 and TRBJ2-1, with D tentatively TRBD2 (6 bases). V was shortened by 0 bases and J by 5 bases, with 11 bases between the two germline ends. The CDR3 contains 14 residues. The germline CDR1 and CDR2 sequences are GTSNPN and SVGIG (reference sequence). The CDR3 DNA follows: TGTGCCTGGAGTGTCGGGGCGGGAAACAATGAGCAGTTCTTC. Its protein is CAWSVGAGNNEQFF.

The gene calls are TRBV7-9 and TRBJ2-6, with D possibly TRBD1 on 5 matching bases. V was pared by 3 bases and J by 0 bases, with 15 bases between. Looked up from germline, CDR1 is SEHNR and CDR2 is FQNEAQ (reference sequence). The CDR3 covers 18 residues. This CDR3 reads CASSFIQGTYSGANVLTF. CDR3 DNA sequence: TGTGCCAGCAGCTTTATTCAGGGAACGTACTCTGGGGCCAACGTCCTGACTTTC.

This chain connects TRBV2 to TRBJ2-3, with D possibly TRBD2 on 5 matching bases. Between the trimmed V and J ends, which lost 4 bases and 6 bases, there was a span of 8 bases. CDR3 size: 12 residues. Germline V gives CDR1 SNHLY, CDR2 FYNNEI. The CDR3 here is CASSGPGDTQYF. In DNA, the CDR3 is TGTGCCAGCAGTGGCCCGGGGGATACGCAGTATTTT.

The rearrangement joins TRBV21-1 to TRBJ2-5; TRBD1 is taken as the D call from the table, unchecked against the DNA. TRBV21-1 is noted as a pseudogene. The CDR3 has 17 residues. The CDR3 DNA reads TGTGCCAGCACAGTTGTGGACATCCTAGGCCCTCAAGAGACCCAGTACTTC. Protein sequence: CASTVVDILGPQETQYF.

The chain employs TRBV9 and TRBJ2-2; D is undetermined. Germline V gene lookup returns CDR1 SGDLS and CDR2 YYNGEE. The length of the CDR3 is 13 residues. The V and J ends lost 4 bases and 7 bases respectively, with 11 bases between them. CDR3 region: CASSQVDGGELFF. In nucleotides, the CDR3 is TGTGCCAGCAGCCAGGTAGACGGCGGGGAGCTGTTTTTT.

This rearrangement joins TRBV7-2 to TRBJ2-3; unclear D gene. The V and J ends lost 8 bases and 2 bases respectively, with 8 bases between them. There are 12 residues in the CDR3. The germline V gene encodes CDR1 SGHTA and CDR2 FQGNSA. In DNA form, the CDR3 reads TGTGCCAGCCCCCTCGCCACAGATACGCAGTATTTT. It codes for CASPLATDTQYF. Supplemented by reference TRBV7-2 and TRBJ2-3, the full variable domain reads GAGVSQSPSNKVTEKGKDVELRCDPISGHTALYWYRQSLGQGLEFLIYFQGNSAPDKSGLPSDRFSAERTGGSVSTLTIQRTQQEDSAVYLCASPLATDTQYFGPGTRLTVL.

The chain uses TRBV20-1 and TRBJ1-1; D ambiguous. Germline V gene lookup returns CDR1 DFQATT and CDR2 SNEGSKA (reference sequence). CDR3 length: 12 amino acids. V shed 3 bases and J shed 6 bases, with 11 bases lying between them. CDR3 in DNA: TGCAGTGCTAGTTTCCATTCAGCTGAAGCTTTCTTT. Translating gives CSASFHSAEAFF.

This chain joins TRBV2 and TRBJ2-7; perhaps TRBD2 as D (6 bases). The ends were cut back, 8 bases at V and 3 bases at J, with 11 bases in the middle. CDR3 length: 12 residues. The germline V gene has CDR1 SNHLY and CDR2 FYNNEI. The chain's CDR3 is CASGGIYYEQYF. CDR3 DNA: TGTGCCAGCGGGGGGATTTACTACGAGCAGTACTTC.

This clone was observed once. The V call is TRBV5-6, the J call TRBJ2-4, with 9 bases identical to TRBD1. The V gene end was trimmed by 4 bases and the J gene end by 0 bases; junction bases not matched to a gene: 11. CDR1 is SGHDT, CDR2 YYEEEE, per germline. The CDR3 is made up of 18 amino acids. CDR3 region: CASSALTTGGIAKNIQYF. CDR3 in DNA: TGTGCCAGCAGCGCTCTTACGACAGGGGGGATAGCCAAAAACATTCAGTACTTC.

V gene TRBV18 combines with J gene TRBJ1-6; D unclear. The CDR3 contains 12 residues. Trimming stripped 3 bases from V and 13 bases from J, with 10 bases between. The germline V gene has CDR1 KGHSH and CDR2 LQKENI. CDR3 residues: CASSPPGEPLHF. CDR3 bases: TGTGCCAGCTCACCCCCAGGTGAGCCCCTCCACTTT.

This clone was detected only a few times. The rearrangement links TRBV11-3 to TRBJ2-3; maybe TRBD1 (5 bases). Germline CDR1 reads SGHNT; CDR2 reads YENEEA. V gave up 1 base and J gave up 4 bases, with 18 bases separating them. This CDR3 is built from 17 residues. CDR3 residues: CASSLGGATGRADTQYF. DNA of the CDR3: TGTGCCAGCAGCTTAGGCGGAGCAACAGGCCGGGCAGATACGCAGTATTTT. Full variable domain (remainder filled in from reference TRBV11-3 and TRBJ2-3): EAGVVQSPRYKIIEKKQPVAFWCNPISGHNTLYWYLQNLGQGPELLIRYENEEAVDDSQLPKDRFSAERLKGVDSTLKIQPAELGDSAVYLCASSLGGATGRADTQYFGPGTRLTVL.

The chain joins TRBV19 to TRBJ2-7; D is unclear. This CDR3 is 13 amino acids long. V dropped 3 bases and J dropped 1 base, with 7 bases sitting between them. From germline, CDR1 is LNHDA and CDR2 SQIVND (reference sequence). CDR3 protein: CASSIGRSYEQYF. DNA of the CDR3: TGTGCCAGTAGTATCGGCAGGTCCTACGAGCAGTACTTC.

The chain is built from TRBV7-2 and TRBJ2-7; TRBD1 matches at 8 bases. The germline CDR1 and CDR2 sequences are SGHTA and FQGNSA. This CDR3 has 16 amino acids. V shed 0 bases and J 0 bases; nucleotides not matched to a gene: 4. CDR3 sequence (DNA): TGTGCCAGCAGCTTAGCGACAGGGGTCCCCTCCTACGAGCAGTACTTC. Protein product: CASSLATGVPSYEQYF.

The rearrangement joins TRBV18 to TRBJ2-1, with 12 bases fitting TRBD2. J lost 2 bases, V lost 3 bases, and 8 bases had no gene match. The CDR3 loop spans 18 amino acids. Germline V lookup: CDR1 KGHSH, CDR2 LQKENI. In DNA, the CDR3 is TGTGCCAGCTCACCGCCTAGCGGGGGGGCGAGCACCTACAATGAGCAGTTCTTC. It specifies CASSPPSGGASTYNEQFF.

The chain links TRBV24-1 to TRBJ2-1; a possible D gene is TRBD2 (5 bases). Germline V gene data show CDR1 as KGHDR and CDR2 as SFDVKD. This CDR3 comprises 13 residues. V lost 9 bases to trimming and J lost 5 bases, with 13 bases between them. The chain's CDR3 is CATSTGSHNEQFF. CDR3 in DNA: TGTGCCACCTCCACGGGATCACACAATGAGCAGTTCTTC.

The gene calls are TRBV6-5 and TRBJ1-1, with 7 bases aligning to TRBD1. CDR1 is MNHEY, CDR2 SVGAGI, per germline. Losses at the gene ends were 6 bases for V and 2 bases for J; bases not matched to a gene: 6. CDR3 length: 14 amino acids. This CDR3 is CASRSQGDNTEAFF. DNA for the CDR3: TGTGCCAGCAGATCCCAGGGGGATAACACTGAAGCTTTCTTT.

The rearrangement uses TRBV4-3 and TRBJ2-3; the match to TRBD2 covers 13 bases. J gave up 6 bases and V 6 bases, and 9 bases lay outside the gene matches. The CDR3 is 16 residues long. Germline loops: CDR1 LGHNA, CDR2 YSLEER. The CDR3 spells CASSTGGTSGDDTQYF. The DNA of the CDR3 is TGCGCCAGCAGTACAGGTGGGACTAGCGGGGATGATACGCAGTATTTT.

The chain uses TRBV6-5 and TRBJ2-7; D not resolved. Germline V gene lookup returns CDR1 MNHEY and CDR2 SVGAGI. CDR3 length: 13 amino acids. Trimming shortened V by 0 bases and J by 9 bases, and 12 bases separated the two germline ends. CDR3 loop: CASSYSTFGWQYF. The DNA for the CDR3 is TGTGCCAGCAGTTACTCGACTTTTGGTTGGCAGTACTTC.